This note documents a single TCR beta chain sequence. The antigen is not known. This sample was taken from a study of cytomegalovirus exposure and HLA in healthy donors. Study-wide results and caveats: While the bulk of TCR sequences proved rare, some public TCRs turned up in many donors. Fewer N-insertions than the roughly 630-donor mean were reportedly shown by an Asian-associated ancestry cluster in a later analysis.

The PCR made use of 60 Vbeta and 13 Jbeta primers. Methods used by the authors: Later, an analysis found around 80 million unique TCR beta chains, and approximately 10 million of these were shared. Here immunoSEQ multiplex PCR was the method, and the copy in TCRdb shows in-frame clones only, minus some. That table gives V, J and clone size, and the DNA gave D and trimming. In the table there are some 86,000 clones, about 66% of which are singletons. With 8 bases clipped from V and 3 bases from J, the junction kept 8 bases outside the gene matches. The CDR3 spans 14 residues. Germline CDR1 reads MNHEY; CDR2 reads SMNVEV (reference sequence).

The chain combines TRBV27 with TRBJ1-1, with 8 bases that match TRBD1. This receptor was identified in a man aged 25 to 40 in good health and CMV-seronegative. Specimen: PBMCs. This CDR3 is CASGTGQRHTEAFF. The CDR3 DNA is TGTGCCAGCGGGACAGGCCAAAGGCACACTGAAGCTTTCTTT.